This T cell receptor beta chain was observed in a study of cytomegalovirus exposure and HLA in healthy donors. Notes on the study in general: The study listed approximately 160 cytomegalovirus-associated TCR beta chains. Earlier analysis found most TCR beta V segments productive about 90% or about 30% of the time. In a later analysis, TCR association rates varied by HLA locus: DRB1 most, HLA-C fewest. The classifier reportedly diagnosed cytomegalovirus status with high sensitivity and specificity.

Concerning this clone itself: Its cognate antigen is unknown.

Both 60 Vbeta primers and 13 Jbeta primers went into the PCR. The assay was immunoSEQ multiplex PCR, and TCRdb's table has in-frame clones only and misses some. The table shows tens of thousands of clones, with 66% occurring only once. From germline, CDR1 is GTSNPN and CDR2 SVGIG (reference sequence). This CDR3 comprises 11 residues. With 7 bases removed from V and 4 bases from J, the gap between germline ends came to 10 bases. Sequencing input: PBMCs. The chain employs TRBV30 and TRBJ1-2; the D gene is possibly TRBD1 (5 bases). This receptor was obtained from a man between 45 and 60 years old in good health and CMV-seropositive. The CDR3 spells CALTVSYGYTF. The CDR3, as DNA: TGTGCCTTGACAGTTTCCTATGGCTACACCTTC.